Presented here are 19 T cell receptor beta chains from one specimen sequenced in a study of radiation and T cells in renal cell carcinoma (TCRdb year 2020). The library was produced with the immunoSEQ multiplex PCR assay. TCRdb mirrors the immuneACCESS table, restricted to in-frame sequences. Some clones are absent from its copies; in checked studies, under half trace to an unresolved V gene, and the reason for the others is unknown. In all, the sample holds around 70,000 clones, and over 80% of those were seen once. Approximately 6% of the sample belongs to the ten largest clones. This sample's time point label indicates: blood 2 weeks post-SBRT. The meaning of the sample's treatment or condition label: 15 Gy SBRT to primary tumor, nephrectomy 4 weeks later. The sample consisted of blood, taken from a patient whose treatment included radiotherapy and nephrectomy. These receptors all stem from a man aged 55 to 70 with renal cell carcinoma.

V gene TRBV19 combines with J gene TRBJ1-3; no clear D gene. This CDR3 is 14 amino acids long. The V gene's germline CDR1 is LNHDA and CDR2 SQIVND (reference sequence). The ends were cut back, 4 bases at V and 0 bases at J, with 7 bases in the middle. The CDR3 protein is CASSRAFSGNTIYF. CDR3 DNA sequence: TGTGCCAGTAGTAGGGCCTTCTCTGGAAACACCATATATTTT.

The chain employs TRBV6-5 and TRBJ2-7, with TRBD2 matching over 10 bases. The CDR3 spans 15 residues. The germline V gene encodes CDR1 MNHEY and CDR2 SVGAGI. V shed 5 bases and J 3 bases; nucleotides not matched to a gene: 7. CDR3 residues: CASSTGRTSGYEQYF. The CDR3, as DNA: TGTGCCAGCAGTACAGGACGGACTAGCGGCTACGAGCAGTACTTC.

The V gene is TRBV19, the J gene TRBJ1-3; no reliable D call. V was pared by 3 bases and J by 0 bases, with 6 bases between. Germline CDR1 and CDR2: LNHDA and SQIVND (reference sequence). The CDR3 loop spans 14 amino acids. The CDR3 protein is CASSISVSGNTIYF. Written as DNA, the CDR3 is TGTGCCAGTAGTATCTCAGTCTCTGGAAACACCATATATTTT.

The chain couples TRBV9 to TRBJ2-1, with unresolved D. The germline V gene has CDR1 SGDLS and CDR2 YYNGEE. Deletions cut 4 bases from V and 9 bases from J, with 20 bases between. The CDR3 covers 15 residues. CDR3 in DNA: TGTGCCAGCAGCCCCTCCTCTTCCTCCCCCGGTGAGCAGTTCTTC. This encodes CASSPSSSSPGEQFF.

V gene TRBV18 combines with J gene TRBJ2-2; D remains unclear. CDR1 is KGHSH and CDR2 is LQKENI in the germline V gene. V shed 0 bases and J shed 1 base, with 0 bases lying between them. CDR3 length equals 13 residues. CDR3: CASSPPNTGELFF. The CDR3 bases are TGTGCCAGCTCACCACCGAACACCGGGGAGCTGTTTTTT.

This clone was recorded only once. V usage is TRBV27 and J usage is TRBJ2-7; possibly TRBD1 for D (5 bases). Germline loops: CDR1 MNHEY, CDR2 SMNVEV (reference sequence). CDR3 size: 15 residues. Trimming cost V 3 bases and J 4 bases, with 16 bases left between them. CDR3 DNA: TGTGCCAGCAGTTTCCTAGGGGCCAACCCTTACGAGCAGTACTTC. The encoded protein is CASSFLGANPYEQYF.

This CDR3 is CASRRLLTYYNEQFF. DNA of the CDR3: TGTGCCAGCAGAAGGCTTCTGACCTACTACAATGAGCAGTTCTTC. This sequence joins TRBV2 and TRBJ2-1, with unresolved D. V was shortened by 6 bases and J by 3 bases, with 15 bases between the two germline ends. This CDR3 contains 15 residues. Germline lookup yields CDR1 SNHLY and CDR2 FYNNEI.

This chain connects TRBV29-1 to TRBJ2-3; possible D gene TRBD1, 5 bases. This CDR3 comprises 16 residues. CDR1 SQVTM and CDR2 ANQGSEA come from the germline V gene. V was clipped by 1 base and J by 0 bases, with 14 bases between them. Here the CDR3 DNA reads TGCAGCGTTGAAGGGAGACAGACCTCTAGCACAGATACGCAGTATTTT. This translates into CSVEGRQTSSTDTQYF.

The chain links TRBV5-1 to TRBJ2-3, with TRBD2 matching over 8 bases. From germline, CDR1 is SGHRS and CDR2 YFSETQ. V lost 4 bases and J lost 4; bases outside the gene matches: 14. The CDR3 runs to 17 residues. This CDR3 reads CASSPDAGGIVADTQYF. For the CDR3, the DNA is TGCGCCAGCAGCCCGGATGCGGGAGGAATAGTCGCAGATACGCAGTATTTT.

The J gene is TRBJ2-5, the V gene TRBV27; D is undetermined. CDR1 is MNHEY and CDR2 is SMNVEV in the germline V gene (reference sequence). The V and J ends lost 0 bases and 2 bases respectively, with 4 bases between them. This CDR3 is 13 amino acids long. DNA for the CDR3: TGTGCCAGCAGTTTATCGAGTCAAGAGACCCAGTACTTC. This codes for CASSLSSQETQYF.

J is TRBJ2-3 and V is TRBV11-3; TRBD2 matches 12 bases. This CDR3 region has 16 residues. The germline V gene encodes CDR1 SGHNT and CDR2 YENEEA. V lost 4 bases and J lost 2; bases outside the gene matches: 4. Written as DNA, the CDR3 is TGTGCCAGCAGCTCTAGCGGGAGGGCCTTCACAGATACGCAGTATTTT. It is translated as CASSSSGRAFTDTQYF.

The chain uses TRBV6-6 and TRBJ2-1; 8 positions agree with TRBD1. This CDR3 has 16 residues. From germline, CDR1 is MNHNY and CDR2 SVGAGI (reference sequence). The junction had 3 bases not matched to a gene; V was cut back by 0 bases and J by 2 bases. CDR3 nucleotide sequence: TGTGCCAGCAGTTACTCCAGGGGGCTGGCCTACAATGAGCAGTTCTTC. Amino acids: CASSYSRGLAYNEQFF.

This chain links TRBV6-5 with TRBJ2-7; D possibly corresponds to TRBD2 (5 bases). This CDR3 is 12 amino acids long. Between the trimmed V and J ends, which lost 4 bases and 1 base, there was a span of 5 bases. Germline V gene lookup returns CDR1 MNHEY and CDR2 SVGAGI. CDR3 coding DNA: TGTGCCAGCAGTTCGGGATCCTACGAGCAGTACTTC. Translating it yields CASSSGSYEQYF.

The chain links TRBV4-2 to TRBJ2-2, with TRBD2 identical over 8 bases. Germline trimming cut 8 bases from V and 1 base from J; bases unmatched to any gene: 6. This CDR3 has 15 residues. Per germline, CDR1 LGHNA and CDR2 YNFKEQ. The CDR3 DNA sequence: TGTGCCAGCGAGCGGGAGCCCAGGAACACCGGGGAGCTGTTTTTT. As protein: CASEREPRNTGELFF.

This clone was detected once. The chain recombines TRBV4-1 with TRBJ1-4; D remains ambiguous. V lost 1 base and J lost 8, with 17 bases in between. CDR3 length equals 16 residues. Germline values: CDR1 MGHRA, CDR2 YSYEKL. The CDR3 nucleotides read TGCGCCAGCAGCCAAGTGCTAGGCAGGATTGGAGAAAAACTGTTTTTT. Residues: CASSQVLGRIGEKLFF.

The chain combines TRBV7-9 with TRBJ2-7; tentative D call: TRBD2 (6 bases). The CDR3 is 14 residues long. CDR1 is SEHNR, CDR2 FQNEAQ, per germline (reference sequence). The V end lost 5 bases, the J end lost 1 base, and 12 bases lay between the germline ends. The DNA for the CDR3 is TGTGCCAGCAGCCCCGGCCGGGGGTCCTACGAGCAGTACTTC. As protein: CASSPGRGSYEQYF.

V and J are TRBV27 and TRBJ2-7; 7 nucleotides align to TRBD1. Germline CDR1 and CDR2: MNHEY and SMNVEV (reference sequence). This CDR3 is built from 14 residues. V dropped 6 bases and J dropped 3; count of bases not matched to a gene: 8. The CDR3 nucleotides are TGTGCCAGCAGCCCCGGGACAGAGGGCTACGAGCAGTACTTC. It translates to CASSPGTEGYEQYF.

The chain has TRBV2 and TRBJ2-3; D gene unclear. Germline-derived CDR1 and CDR2 are SNHLY and FYNNEI. Trimming removed 7 bases from V and 0 bases from J, with 14 bases in between. The CDR3 runs 15 residues. The CDR3 region is CASTVKPISTDTQYF. CDR3 sequence (DNA): TGTGCCAGCACCGTCAAGCCCATTAGCACAGATACGCAGTATTTT.

J is TRBJ1-4 and V is TRBV10-3; possible D gene TRBD1, 6 bases. The V end lost 10 bases, the J end lost 5 bases, and 17 bases lay between the germline ends. This CDR3 has 14 residues. The germline V gene encodes CDR1 ENHRY and CDR2 SYGVKD. CDR3 DNA sequence: TGTGCCACCTCCACTCCCGGGACAAATGAAAAACTGTTTTTT. Encoded protein: CATSTPGTNEKLFF.